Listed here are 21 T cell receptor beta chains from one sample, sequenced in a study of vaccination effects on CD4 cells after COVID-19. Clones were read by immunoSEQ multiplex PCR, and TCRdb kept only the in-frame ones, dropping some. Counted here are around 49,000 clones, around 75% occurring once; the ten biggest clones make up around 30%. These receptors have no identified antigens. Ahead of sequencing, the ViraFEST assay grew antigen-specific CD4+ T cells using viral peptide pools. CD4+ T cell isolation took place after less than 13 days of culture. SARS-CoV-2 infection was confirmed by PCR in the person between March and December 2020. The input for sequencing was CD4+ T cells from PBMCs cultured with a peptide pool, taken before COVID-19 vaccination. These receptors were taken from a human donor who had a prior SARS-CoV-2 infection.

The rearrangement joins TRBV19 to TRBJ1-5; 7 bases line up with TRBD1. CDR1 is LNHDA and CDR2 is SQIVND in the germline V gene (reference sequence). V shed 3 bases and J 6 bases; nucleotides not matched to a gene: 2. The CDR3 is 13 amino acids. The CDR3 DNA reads TGTGCCAGTAGTATTCAGGGGGGTCAGCCCCAGCATTTT. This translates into CASSIQGGQPQHF.

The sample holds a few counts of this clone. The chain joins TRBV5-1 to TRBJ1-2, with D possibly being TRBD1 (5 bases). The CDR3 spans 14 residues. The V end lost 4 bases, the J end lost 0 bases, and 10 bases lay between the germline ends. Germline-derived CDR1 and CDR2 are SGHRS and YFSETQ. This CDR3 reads CASSAQGANYGYTF. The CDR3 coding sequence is TGCGCCAGCAGCGCGCAGGGTGCTAACTATGGCTACACCTTC. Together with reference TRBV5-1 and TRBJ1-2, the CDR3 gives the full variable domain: KAGVTQTPRYLIKTRGQQVTLSCSPISGHRSVSWYQQTPGQGLQFLFEYFSETQRNKGNFPGRFSGRQFSNSRSEMNVSTLELGDSALYLCASSAQGANYGYTFGSGTRLTVV.

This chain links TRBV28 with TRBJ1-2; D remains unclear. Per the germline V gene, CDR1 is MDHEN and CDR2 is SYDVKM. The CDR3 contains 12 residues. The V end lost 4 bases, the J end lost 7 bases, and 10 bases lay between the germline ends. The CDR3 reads CASSSGWFGYTF. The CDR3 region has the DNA TGTGCCAGCAGTTCCGGGTGGTTTGGCTACACCTTC.

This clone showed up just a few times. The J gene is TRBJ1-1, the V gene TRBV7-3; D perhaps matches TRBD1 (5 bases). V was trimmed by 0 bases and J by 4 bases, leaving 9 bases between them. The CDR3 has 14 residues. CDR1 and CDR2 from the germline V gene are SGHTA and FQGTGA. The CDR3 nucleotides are TGTGCCAGCAGCTTAACCAGGGTAGGCACTGAAGCTTTCTTT. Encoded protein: CASSLTRVGTEAFF.

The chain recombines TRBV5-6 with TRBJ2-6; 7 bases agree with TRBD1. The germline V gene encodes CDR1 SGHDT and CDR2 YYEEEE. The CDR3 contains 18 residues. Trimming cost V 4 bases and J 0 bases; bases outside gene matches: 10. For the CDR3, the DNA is TGTGCCAGCAGCACAGGGGTTTTCGTCCCCTCTGGGGCCAACGTCCTGACTTTC. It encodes CASSTGVFVPSGANVLTF.

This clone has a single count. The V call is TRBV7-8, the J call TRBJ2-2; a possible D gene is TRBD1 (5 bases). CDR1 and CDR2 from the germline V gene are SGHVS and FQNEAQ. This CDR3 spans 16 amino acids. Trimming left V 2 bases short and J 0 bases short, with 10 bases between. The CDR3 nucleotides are TGTGCCAGCAGCTTATTAGACAGAGCGAACACCGGGGAGCTGTTTTTT. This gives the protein CASSLLDRANTGELFF.

The CDR3 nucleotides read TGTGCCAGCTCACCAAAAACCCGGACCGGGGAGCTGTTTTTT. It specifies CASSPKTRTGELFF. The chain couples TRBV18 to TRBJ2-2, with D hard to call. V lost 2 bases and J 5 bases, leaving 9 bases between the germline ends. CDR1 and CDR2 (germline): KGHSH, LQKENI. The CDR3 extends over 14 amino acids.

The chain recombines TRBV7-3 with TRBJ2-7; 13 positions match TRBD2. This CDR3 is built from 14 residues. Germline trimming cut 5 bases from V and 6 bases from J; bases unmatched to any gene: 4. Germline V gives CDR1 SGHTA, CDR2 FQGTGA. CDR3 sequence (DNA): TGTGCCAGCAGCCCAGGACTAGCGGGAGCCGAGCAGTACTTC. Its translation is CASSPGLAGAEQYF.

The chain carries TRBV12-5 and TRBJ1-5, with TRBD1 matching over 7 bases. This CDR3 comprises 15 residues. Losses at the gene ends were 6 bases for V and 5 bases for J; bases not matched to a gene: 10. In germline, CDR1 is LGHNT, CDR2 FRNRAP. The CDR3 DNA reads TGTGCTAGTGGCCCCAACAGGGGTTGGGATCAGCCCCAGCATTTT. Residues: CASGPNRGWDQPQHF.

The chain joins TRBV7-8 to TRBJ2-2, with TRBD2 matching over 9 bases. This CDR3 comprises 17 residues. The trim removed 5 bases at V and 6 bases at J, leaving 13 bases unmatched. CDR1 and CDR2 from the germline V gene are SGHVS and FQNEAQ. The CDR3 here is CASSKGIWRGGPGELFF. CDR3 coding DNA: TGTGCCAGCAGCAAAGGCATCTGGCGGGGGGGCCCCGGGGAGCTGTTTTTT.

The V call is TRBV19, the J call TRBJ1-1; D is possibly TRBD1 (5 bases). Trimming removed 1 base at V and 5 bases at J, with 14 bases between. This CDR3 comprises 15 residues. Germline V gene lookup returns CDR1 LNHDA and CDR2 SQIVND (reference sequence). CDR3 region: CASSIVGAGRTEAFF. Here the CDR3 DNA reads TGTGCCAGTAGTATAGTTGGGGCAGGGCGGACTGAAGCTTTCTTT. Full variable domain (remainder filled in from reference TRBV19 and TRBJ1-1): DGGITQSPKYLFRKEGQNVTLSCEQNLNHDAMYWYRQDPGQGLRLIYYSQIVNDFQKGDIAEGYSVSREKKESFPLTVTSAQKNPTAFYLCASSIVGAGRTEAFFGQGTRLTVV.

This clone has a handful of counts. CDR3 region: CASSYWGSNTEAFF. CDR3 DNA: TGTGCCAGCAGTTATTGGGGGTCGAACACTGAAGCTTTCTTT. V usage is TRBV6-2 or TRBV6-3 and J usage is TRBJ1-1, with D possibly TRBD1 on 5 matching bases. Germline assignment: CDR1 MNHEY and CDR2 SVGEGT. The CDR3 runs to 14 residues. V gave up 3 bases and J gave up 1 base, with 9 bases separating them.

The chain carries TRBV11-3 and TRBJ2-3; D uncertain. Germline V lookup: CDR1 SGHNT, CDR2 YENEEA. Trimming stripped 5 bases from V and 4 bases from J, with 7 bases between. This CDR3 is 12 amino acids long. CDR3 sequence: CASSRVADTQYF. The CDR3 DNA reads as TGTGCCAGCAGCCGTGTGGCAGATACGCAGTATTTT.

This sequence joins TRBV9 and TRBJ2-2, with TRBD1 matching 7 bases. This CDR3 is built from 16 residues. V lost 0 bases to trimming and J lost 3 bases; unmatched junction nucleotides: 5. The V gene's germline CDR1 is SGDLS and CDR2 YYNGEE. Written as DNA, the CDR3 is TGTGCCAGCAGCGTAGGGGGGACAGCTTACACCGGGGAGCTGTTTTTT. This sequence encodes CASSVGGTAYTGELFF.

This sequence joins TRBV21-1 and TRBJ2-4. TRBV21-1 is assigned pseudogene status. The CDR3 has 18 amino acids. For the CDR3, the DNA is TGTGCCAGCAGCAAAGAGGACGTCTTGCGCCCCTTCGAAAACATTCAGTACTTC. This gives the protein CASSKEDVLRPFENIQYF.

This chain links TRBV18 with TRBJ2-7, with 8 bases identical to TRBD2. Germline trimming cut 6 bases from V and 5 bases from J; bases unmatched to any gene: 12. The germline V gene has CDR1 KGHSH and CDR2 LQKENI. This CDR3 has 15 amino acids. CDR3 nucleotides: TGTGCCAGCTCCCGGAACGGGGGGGCCGTCGACGAGCAGTACTTC. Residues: CASSRNGGAVDEQYF.

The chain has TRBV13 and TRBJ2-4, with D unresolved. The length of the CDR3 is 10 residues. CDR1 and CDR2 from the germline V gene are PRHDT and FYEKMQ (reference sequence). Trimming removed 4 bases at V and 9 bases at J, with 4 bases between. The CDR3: CASSSSIQYF. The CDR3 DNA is TGTGCCAGCAGCTCCAGCATTCAGTACTTC.

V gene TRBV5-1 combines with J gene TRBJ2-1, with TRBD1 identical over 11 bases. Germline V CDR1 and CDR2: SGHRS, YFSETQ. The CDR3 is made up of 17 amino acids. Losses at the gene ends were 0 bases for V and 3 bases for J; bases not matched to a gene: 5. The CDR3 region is CASSLDVGTGGYNEQFF. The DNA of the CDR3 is TGCGCCAGCAGCTTGGACGTAGGGACAGGGGGCTACAATGAGCAGTTCTTC.

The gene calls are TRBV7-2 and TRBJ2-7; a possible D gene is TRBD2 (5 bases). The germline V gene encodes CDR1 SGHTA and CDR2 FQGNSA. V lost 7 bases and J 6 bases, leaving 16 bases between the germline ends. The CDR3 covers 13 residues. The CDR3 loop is CASKFHSRGEQYF. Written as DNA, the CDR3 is TGTGCCAGCAAGTTCCACTCCCGGGGCGAGCAGTACTTC.

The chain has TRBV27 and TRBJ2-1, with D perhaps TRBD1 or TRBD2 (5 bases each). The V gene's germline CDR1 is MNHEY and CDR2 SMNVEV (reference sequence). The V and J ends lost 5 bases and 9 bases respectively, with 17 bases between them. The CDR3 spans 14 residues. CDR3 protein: CASSPRDRVAEQFF. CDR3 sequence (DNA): TGTGCCAGCAGTCCTCGGGACCGGGTGGCTGAGCAGTTCTTC.

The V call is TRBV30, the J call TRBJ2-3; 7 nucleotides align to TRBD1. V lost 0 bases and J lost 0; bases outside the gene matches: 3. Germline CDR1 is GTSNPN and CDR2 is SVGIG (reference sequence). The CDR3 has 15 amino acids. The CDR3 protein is CAWSVGQLSTDTQYF. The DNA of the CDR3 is TGTGCCTGGAGTGTGGGACAGCTAAGCACAGATACGCAGTATTTT.